A single sample is the source of the 23 T cell receptor beta chains below, sequenced in a study of Graves' ophthalmopathy and Graves' hyperthyroidism. As the template, RNA transcripts were used to amplify TCR beta CDR3 regions. The authors performed first-round RT-PCR with HTBI primers and then a second-round multiplex PCR. MiXCR, run by TCRdb on the multiplex PCR reads, gives a single entry per CDR3 protein. The sample consists of some 390,000 distinct CDR3 sequences, approximately 16% of them appearing once. Sequenced: peripheral blood. All receptors come from a woman aged 18-30 years with Graves' ophthalmopathy.

This chain joins TRBV5-1 and TRBJ2-5, with 10 bases identical to TRBD1. Germline assignment: CDR1 SGHRS and CDR2 YFSETQ. CDR3 length equals 14 residues. The J segment lost 9 bases and the V segment lost 0 bases, leaving 5 bases of the junction unmatched. Here the CDR3 reads CASSLEGTGEAQYF. DNA for the CDR3: TGCGCCAGCAGCTTGGAGGGGACAGGGGAGGCCCAGTACTTC.

This clonotype was detected many times. V gene TRBV6-2 or TRBV6-3 combines with J gene TRBJ1-5, with D hard to call. The length of the CDR3 is 15 residues. Trimming cost V 5 bases and J 3 bases, with 14 bases left between them. Germline V gene sequence: CDR1 MNHEY, CDR2 SVGEGT. The CDR3 bases are TGTGCCAGCAGTCGGGTAATAGGGTACAATCAGCCCCAGCATTTT. It translates to CASSRVIGYNQPQHF.

This clonotype has at least ten counts. The V call is TRBV5-1, the J call TRBJ2-5, with D possibly being TRBD1 or TRBD2 (5 bases each). The CDR3 has 15 amino acids. V shed 2 bases and J shed 4 bases, with 15 bases lying between them. Germline lookup yields CDR1 SGHRS and CDR2 YFSETQ. CDR3 in amino acids: CASSLSGQGRETQYF. The CDR3 DNA is TGCGCCAGCAGCTTAAGCGGCCAGGGAAGAGAGACCCAGTACTTC.

This clonotype was counted ten times or more. The V call is TRBV6-1, the J call TRBJ2-2, with unresolved D. CDR1 is MNHNS and CDR2 is SASEGT in the germline V gene. The CDR3 contains 12 residues. Trimming shortened V by 2 bases and J by 8 bases, and 6 bases separated the two germline ends. CDR3 bases: TGTGCCAGCAGTGAAACGCCTGGGGAGCTGTTTTTT. Its protein product is CASSETPGELFF.

This clonotype has a count of ten or more. The chain joins TRBV29-1 to TRBJ2-2, with 7 bases identical to TRBD2. Germline V gene sequence: CDR1 SQVTM, CDR2 ANQGSEA. V shed 5 bases, J shed 7 bases, and the junction held 10 bases outside the gene matches. This CDR3 is built from 14 residues. The CDR3 sequence: CSVSTGLLGGELFF. In DNA, the CDR3 is TGCAGCGTTTCTACGGGACTATTAGGCGGGGAGCTGTTTTTT.

In its sample, this clonotype was seen a few times. The genes are TRBV30 and TRBJ2-7; D not resolved. The CDR3 length is 14 residues. The ends were cut back, 0 bases at V and 0 bases at J, with 9 bases in the middle. CDR1 and CDR2 from the germline V gene are GTSNPN and SVGIG (reference sequence). The CDR3 sequence: CAWSVRLSSYEQYF. CDR3 DNA sequence: TGTGCCTGGAGTGTACGTCTGAGCTCCTACGAGCAGTACTTC.

This clonotype was recorded many times. The genes are TRBV28 and TRBJ1-1; D gene uncertain. This CDR3 contains 14 residues. The V and J ends lost 6 bases and 1 base respectively, with 12 bases between them. CDR1 and CDR2 (germline): MDHEN, SYDVKM. The CDR3 DNA reads as TGTGCCAGCAGCCCCTGGACGGGGAACACTGAAGCTTTCTTT. This gives the protein CASSPWTGNTEAFF.

This clonotype has ten or more counts. The chain couples TRBV19 to TRBJ2-7, with D perhaps TRBD2 (6 bases). Germline V gives CDR1 LNHDA, CDR2 SQIVND (reference sequence). The CDR3 loop spans 12 amino acids. The germline V and J ends were trimmed by 6 bases and 7 bases, with 13 bases remaining between them. CDR3 region: CASSQVGGEQYF. In nucleotides, the CDR3 is TGTGCCAGTAGCCAGGTCGGGGGAGAGCAGTACTTC.

This chain connects TRBV12-3 or TRBV12-4 to TRBJ2-5; no reliable D call. CDR3 size: 15 residues. Between the trimmed V and J ends, which lost 4 bases and 5 bases, there was a span of 17 bases. Here the CDR3 reads CASSSQFGSAETQYF. Here the CDR3 DNA reads TGTGCCAGCAGTTCTCAATTCGGCAGCGCTGAGACCCAGTACTTC.

Many counts were recorded for this clonotype. This rearrangement joins TRBV20-1 to TRBJ1-3; D remains ambiguous. CDR1 and CDR2 (germline): DFQATT, SNEGSKA (reference sequence). The V end was cut by 6 bases, the J end by 0 bases, with 12 bases between. This CDR3 has 14 amino acids. The CDR3 loop is CSAEGGSSGNTIYF. The CDR3 DNA follows: TGCAGTGCCGAGGGCGGTTCCTCTGGAAACACCATATATTTT.

This clonotype was seen at least ten times. This chain links TRBV12-3 or TRBV12-4 with TRBJ1-5; D is possibly TRBD1 (5 bases). The length of the CDR3 is 15 residues. The ends were cut back, 3 bases at V and 4 bases at J, with 13 bases in the middle. The CDR3 sequence: CASSFSGGGNQPQHF. CDR3 bases: TGTGCCAGCAGTTTTAGCGGTGGGGGAAATCAGCCCCAGCATTTT.

This clonotype was detected ten times or more. This sequence joins TRBV6-2 or TRBV6-3 and TRBJ1-5, with D hard to call. Germline V gene data show CDR1 as MNHEY and CDR2 as SVGEGT. V lost 6 bases and J lost 6, with 12 bases in between. This CDR3 comprises 13 residues. CDR3 in DNA: TGTGCCAGCAGCCCTAAGGGTGGTCAGCCCCAGCATTTT. It is translated as CASSPKGGQPQHF.

This clonotype was observed many times. The J gene is TRBJ1-5, the V gene TRBV4-3; the D gene is possibly TRBD1 (6 bases). Trimming took 4 bases from V and 5 from J, leaving 9 bases between them. The CDR3 has 13 residues. Germline V gene lookup returns CDR1 LGHNA and CDR2 YSLEER. The DNA of the CDR3 is TGCGCCAGCAGCCGTTACAGGGATCAGCCCCAGCATTTT. The encoded protein is CASSRYRDQPQHF.

The chain uses TRBV28 and TRBJ2-5; TRBD1 matches at 7 bases. The CDR3 has 14 amino acids. V dropped 7 bases and J dropped 3; count of bases not matched to a gene: 8. CDR1 and CDR2 from the germline V gene are MDHEN and SYDVKM. Here the CDR3 reads CASTTGVREETQYF. The CDR3 nucleotides are TGTGCCAGCACCACAGGGGTTAGAGAAGAGACCCAGTACTTC.

V gene TRBV12-3 or TRBV12-4 combines with J gene TRBJ2-7; 7 bases line up with TRBD1. V lost 3 bases to trimming and J lost 3 bases; unmatched junction nucleotides: 14. The length of the CDR3 is 17 residues. CDR3 amino acids: CASSFGDSRTQNYEQYF. DNA of the CDR3: TGTGCCAGCAGTTTCGGGGACAGCCGAACCCAAAACTACGAGCAGTACTTC.

This clonotype showed up many times. This sequence joins TRBV7-9 and TRBJ1-1; D is unclear. This CDR3 comprises 13 residues. Deletions cut 3 bases from V and 1 base from J, with 6 bases between. Germline loops: CDR1 SEHNR, CDR2 FQNEAQ (reference sequence). CDR3 nucleotides: TGTGCCAGCAGCTTCCCTGCGAACACTGAAGCTTTCTTT. Protein: CASSFPANTEAFF.

This clonotype was counted at least ten times. The chain joins TRBV24-1 to TRBJ2-2; D uncertain. V was pared by 3 bases and J by 0 bases, with 10 bases between. This CDR3 has 16 amino acids. In germline, CDR1 is KGHDR, CDR2 SFDVKD. CDR3 nucleotide sequence: TGTGCCACCAGTGATCAACAGCTCACGAACACCGGGGAGCTGTTTTTT. As protein: CATSDQQLTNTGELFF.

The chain recombines TRBV5-1 with TRBJ2-5; no reliable D call. The CDR3 sequence is 14 residues long. V dropped 0 bases and J dropped 1 base, with 7 bases sitting between them. Looked up from germline, CDR1 is SGHRS and CDR2 is YFSETQ. For the CDR3, the DNA is TGCGCCAGCAGCTTGGCACGTAGCCAAGAGACCCAGTACTTC. As protein: CASSLARSQETQYF. Full variable domain (missing parts from reference TRBV5-1 and TRBJ2-5): KAGVTQTPRYLIKTRGQQVTLSCSPISGHRSVSWYQQTPGQGLQFLFEYFSETQRNKGNFPGRFSGRQFSNSRSEMNVSTLELGDSALYLCASSLARSQETQYFGPGTRLLVL.

This clonotype was seen repeatedly, ten times or more. The chain is built from TRBV19 and TRBJ1-2; 7 positions match TRBD1. With 7 bases clipped from V and 1 base from J, the junction kept 9 bases outside the gene matches. Germline V gene data show CDR1 as LNHDA and CDR2 as SQIVND (reference sequence). The CDR3 runs 15 residues. The CDR3 here is CASTTDREINYGYTF. CDR3 nucleotide sequence: TGTGCCAGTACCACCGACAGGGAAATTAACTATGGCTACACCTTC. The entire variable domain, with the rest obtained from reference TRBV19 and TRBJ1-2, is as follows: DGGITQSPKYLFRKEGQNVTLSCEQNLNHDAMYWYRQDPGQGLRLIYYSQIVNDFQKGDIAEGYSVSREKKESFPLTVTSAQKNPTAFYLCASTTDREINYGYTFGSGTRLTVV.

The chain couples TRBV6-4 to TRBJ1-5; the D is unclear. The CDR3 loop spans 17 amino acids. Trimming removed 5 bases from V and 3 bases from J, with 20 bases in between. The germline gives CDR1 MRHNA, CDR2 SNTAGT. CDR3 sequence reads: CASSLGEGIFSNQPQHF. For the CDR3, the DNA is TGTGCCAGCAGTCTGGGAGAGGGCATCTTTTCCAATCAGCCCCAGCATTTT.

This clonotype is a singleton in its sample. Just one base apart from a much larger clone, this may be a read error. The CDR3: CSGATGRYEQYF. The DNA for the CDR3 is TGCAGCGGCGCTACAGGGAGATACGAGCAGTACTTC. The V call is TRBV29-1, the J call TRBJ2-7; TRBD1 might be the D (6 bases). The germline V gene has CDR1 SQVTM and CDR2 ANQGSEA. This CDR3 contains 12 residues. Trimming removed 7 bases at V and 4 bases at J, with 14 bases between.

At least ten counts were recorded for this clonotype. The chain carries TRBV4-1 and TRBJ1-5; D is unclear. CDR3 length: 15 residues. V dropped 0 bases and J dropped 4 bases, with 10 bases sitting between them. Germline assignment: CDR1 MGHRA and CDR2 YSYEKL. CDR3 protein: CASSQEFPANQPQHF. The CDR3 bases are TGCGCCAGCAGCCAAGAATTCCCCGCAAATCAGCCCCAGCATTTT.

This clonotype was recorded many times. This CDR3 reads CASSSTDPYNEANQETQYF. CDR3 coding DNA: TGTGCCAGCAGCTCCACCGACCCATACAATGAAGCCAACCAAGAGACCCAGTACTTC. The chain employs TRBV11-3 and TRBJ2-5; no reliable D call. The V gene's germline CDR1 is SGHNT and CDR2 YENEEA. V was shortened by 4 bases and J by 0 bases, with 24 bases between the two germline ends. CDR3 length equals 19 residues.